These 6 T cell receptor beta chains originate from one sample sequenced in a study of PD-1 blockade in classical Hodgkin lymphoma (dated by TCRdb to about 2020). Receptor amplification or capture employed the immunoSEQ multiplex PCR assay. This is the immuneACCESS table as TCRdb keeps it, with only in-frame sequences that have V and J called. A part of the clones is gone; compared with another copy, unresolved V genes explain less than half, and the rest is unexplained. For this sample there are 25,000 to 35,000 clones; around 85% appear just once. The top ten clones comprise less than 2.5% of the sample. This sample's time point label indicates: cycle 4 day 1 (C4D1), after more than five weeks of nivolumab. Relapse after autologous stem cell transplantation had occurred in all trial patients, and cohorts A, B and C were distinguished by prior brentuximab vedotin exposure. A Miltenyi CD4+ T cell isolation kit was used for magnetic negative selection to purify CD4+ T cells from thawed PBMCs.

Sequencing used CD4+ T cells from blood, obtained before the fourth cycle of nivolumab. All receptors come from a human donor with classical Hodgkin lymphoma.

This chain uses TRBV7-6 with TRBJ2-7, with 8 bases matching TRBD1. This CDR3 contains 16 residues. V trimming: 1 base; J trimming: 0 bases; junction bases outside the gene matches: 5. Germline CDR1 and CDR2: SGHVS and FNYEAQ. This chain's CDR3 is CASSLGGQASSYEQYF. CDR3 nucleotides: TGTGCCAGCAGCTTAGGGGGACAGGCTTCCTCCTACGAGCAGTACTTC.

The V gene is TRBV30, the J gene TRBJ2-1, with D maybe TRBD1 (7 bases). The CDR3 extends over 14 amino acids. Germline loops: CDR1 GTSNPN, CDR2 SVGIG (reference sequence). Trimming removed 3 bases at V and 10 bases at J, with 19 bases between. Here the CDR3 reads CAWSPRRGPVEQFF. CDR3 sequence (DNA): TGTGCCTGGAGCCCGCGGAGGGGGCCAGTGGAGCAGTTCTTC.

This clone appeared a few times. The J gene is TRBJ1-2, the V gene TRBV19, with D possibly matching TRBD1 (5 bases). The CDR3 length is 14 residues. Germline V gives CDR1 LNHDA, CDR2 SQIVND (reference sequence). Trimming pared 6 bases from V and 10 bases from J, leaving 21 bases between. The CDR3 DNA reads TGTGCCAGTAGCCTATCTAGCTCGGGACCCTACTACACCTTC. It translates to CASSLSSSGPYYTF.

The chain employs TRBV6-1 and TRBJ1-2; perhaps TRBD1 as D (6 bases). In germline, CDR1 is MNHNS, CDR2 SASEGT. The CDR3 is made up of 15 amino acids. V was shortened by 8 bases and J by 5 bases, with 21 bases between the two germline ends. The chain's CDR3 is CASGGANRDPYGYTF. The CDR3 DNA follows: TGTGCCAGCGGAGGAGCCAACAGGGACCCTTATGGCTACACCTTC.

The chain uses TRBV18 and TRBJ2-7; 7 bases line up with TRBD2. The germline CDR1 and CDR2 sequences are KGHSH and LQKENI. The trim removed 3 bases at V and 2 bases at J, leaving 10 bases unmatched. The CDR3 extends over 16 amino acids. The CDR3 region is CASSPTAQRGPYEQYF. DNA of the CDR3: TGTGCCAGCTCACCGACGGCCCAGCGGGGCCCCTACGAGCAGTACTTC.

The chain links TRBV9 to TRBJ2-1; D uncertain. V lost 0 bases, J lost 3 bases, and 13 bases lay in between. Germline V gives CDR1 SGDLS, CDR2 YYNGEE. The CDR3 has 16 amino acids. The CDR3 is CASSVEEALGYNEQFF. Here the CDR3 DNA reads TGTGCCAGCAGCGTAGAAGAGGCGCTAGGCTACAATGAGCAGTTCTTC.